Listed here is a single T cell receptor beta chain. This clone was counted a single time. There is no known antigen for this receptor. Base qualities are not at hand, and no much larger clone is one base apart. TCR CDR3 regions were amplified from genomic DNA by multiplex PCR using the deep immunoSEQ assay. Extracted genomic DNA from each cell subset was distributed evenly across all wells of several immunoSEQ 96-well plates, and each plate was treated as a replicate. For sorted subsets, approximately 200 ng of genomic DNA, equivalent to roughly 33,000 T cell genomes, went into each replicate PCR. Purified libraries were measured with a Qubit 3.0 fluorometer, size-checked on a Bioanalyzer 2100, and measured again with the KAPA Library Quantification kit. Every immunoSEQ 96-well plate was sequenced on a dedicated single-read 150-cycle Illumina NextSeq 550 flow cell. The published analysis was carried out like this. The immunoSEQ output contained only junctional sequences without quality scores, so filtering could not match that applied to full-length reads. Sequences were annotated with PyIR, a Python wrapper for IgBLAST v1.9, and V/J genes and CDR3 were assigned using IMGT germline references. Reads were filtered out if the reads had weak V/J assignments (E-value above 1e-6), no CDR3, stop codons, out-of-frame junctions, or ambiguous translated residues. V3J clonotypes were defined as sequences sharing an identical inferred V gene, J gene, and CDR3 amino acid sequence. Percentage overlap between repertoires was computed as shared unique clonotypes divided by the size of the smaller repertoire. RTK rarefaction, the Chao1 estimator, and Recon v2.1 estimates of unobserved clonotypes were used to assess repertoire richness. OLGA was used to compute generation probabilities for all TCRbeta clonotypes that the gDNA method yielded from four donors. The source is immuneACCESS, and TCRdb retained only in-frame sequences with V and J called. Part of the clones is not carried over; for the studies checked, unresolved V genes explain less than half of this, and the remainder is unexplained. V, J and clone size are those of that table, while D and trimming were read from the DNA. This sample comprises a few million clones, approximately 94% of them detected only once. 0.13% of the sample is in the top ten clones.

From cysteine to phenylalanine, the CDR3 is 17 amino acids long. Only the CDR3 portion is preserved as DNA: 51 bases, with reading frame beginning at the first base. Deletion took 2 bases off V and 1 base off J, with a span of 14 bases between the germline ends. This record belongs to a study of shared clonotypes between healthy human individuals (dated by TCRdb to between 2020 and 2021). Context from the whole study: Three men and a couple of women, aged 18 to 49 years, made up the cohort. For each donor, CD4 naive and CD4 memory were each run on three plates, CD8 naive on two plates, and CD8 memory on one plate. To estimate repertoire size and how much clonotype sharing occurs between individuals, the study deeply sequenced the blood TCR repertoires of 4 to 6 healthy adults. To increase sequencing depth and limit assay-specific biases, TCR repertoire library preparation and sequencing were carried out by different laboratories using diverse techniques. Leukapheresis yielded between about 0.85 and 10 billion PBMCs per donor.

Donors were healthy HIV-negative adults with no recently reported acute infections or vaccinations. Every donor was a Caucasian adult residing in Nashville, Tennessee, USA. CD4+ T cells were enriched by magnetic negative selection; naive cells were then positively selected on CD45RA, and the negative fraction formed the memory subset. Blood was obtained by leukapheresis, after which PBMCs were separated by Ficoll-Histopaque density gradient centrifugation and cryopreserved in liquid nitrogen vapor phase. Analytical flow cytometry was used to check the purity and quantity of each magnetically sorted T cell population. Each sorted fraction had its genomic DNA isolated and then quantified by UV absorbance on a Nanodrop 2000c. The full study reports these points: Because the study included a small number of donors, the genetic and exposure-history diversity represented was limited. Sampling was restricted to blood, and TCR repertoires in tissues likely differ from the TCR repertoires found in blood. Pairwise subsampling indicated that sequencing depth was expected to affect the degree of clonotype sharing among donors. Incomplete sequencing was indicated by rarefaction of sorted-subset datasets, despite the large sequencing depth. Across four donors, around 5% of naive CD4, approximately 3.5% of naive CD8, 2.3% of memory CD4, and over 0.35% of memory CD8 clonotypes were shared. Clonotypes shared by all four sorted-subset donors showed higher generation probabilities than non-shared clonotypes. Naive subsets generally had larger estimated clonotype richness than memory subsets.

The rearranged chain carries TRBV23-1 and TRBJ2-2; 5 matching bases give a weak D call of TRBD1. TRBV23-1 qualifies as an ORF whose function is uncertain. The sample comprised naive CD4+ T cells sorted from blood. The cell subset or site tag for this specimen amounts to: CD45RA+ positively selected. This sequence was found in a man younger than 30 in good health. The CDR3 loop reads CASSQTKDRMNTGELFF. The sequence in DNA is TGCGCCAGCAGTCAAACGAAAGACAGAATGAACACCGGGGAGCTGTTTTTT.